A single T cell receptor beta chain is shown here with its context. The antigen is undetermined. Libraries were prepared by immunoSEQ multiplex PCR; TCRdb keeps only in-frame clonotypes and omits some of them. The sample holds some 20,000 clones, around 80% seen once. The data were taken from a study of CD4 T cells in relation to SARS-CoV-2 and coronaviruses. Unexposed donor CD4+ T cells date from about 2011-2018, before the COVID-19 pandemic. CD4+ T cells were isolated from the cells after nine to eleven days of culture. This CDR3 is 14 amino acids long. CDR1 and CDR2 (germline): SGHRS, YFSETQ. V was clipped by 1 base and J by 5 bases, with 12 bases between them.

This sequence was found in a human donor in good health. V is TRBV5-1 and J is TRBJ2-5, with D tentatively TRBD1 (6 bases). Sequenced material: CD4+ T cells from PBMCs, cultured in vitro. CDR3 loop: CASSLRTDRETQYF. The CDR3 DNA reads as TGCGCCAGCAGCTTGCGGACAGATCGGGAGACCCAGTACTTC.